The 32 T cell receptor beta chains in this list originate from one sample, sequenced in a study of response to subunit inactivated influenza vaccine. Each CDR3 protein gets one entry after TCRdb re-called the RT-PCR reads with MiXCR. The sample holds around 190,000 distinct CDR3 sequences, nearly 9.5% seen once. The sample in question was non-naive T cells sorted from PBMCs, obtained on the day of vaccination. The receptors shown here come from a middle-aged man who received an inactivated influenza vaccine.

At least ten counts were recorded for this clonotype. This sequence joins TRBV9 and TRBJ1-1; no reliable D call. CDR1 is SGDLS, CDR2 YYNGEE, per germline. The CDR3 is 13 residues long. V shed 4 bases and J shed 2 bases, with 9 bases lying between them. CDR3 sequence: CASSPEVNTEAFF. CDR3 sequence (DNA): TGTGCCAGCAGCCCAGAGGTCAACACTGAAGCTTTCTTT.

V usage is TRBV28 and J usage is TRBJ2-7, with 7 nucleotides matching TRBD2. Germline-derived CDR1 and CDR2 are MDHEN and SYDVKM. Trimming cost V 1 base and J 4 bases; bases outside gene matches: 4. The CDR3 has 14 amino acids. The CDR3 protein is CASSLYWGGYEQYF. DNA for the CDR3: TGTGCCAGCAGTTTATACTGGGGGGGTTACGAGCAGTACTTC.

This chain uses TRBV28 with TRBJ2-7; D may be TRBD1 or TRBD2 (5 bases each). Trimming left V 2 bases short and J 9 bases short, with 17 bases between. The CDR3 has 14 residues. The germline V gene has CDR1 MDHEN and CDR2 SYDVKM. This CDR3 is CASSLKQMRDRQYF. The CDR3, as DNA: TGTGCCAGCAGTTTAAAACAGATGAGGGACCGGCAGTACTTC.

At least ten counts were recorded for this clonotype. CDR3: CASSQGGENIQYF. The CDR3 coding sequence is TGTGCCAGCAGCCAAGGGGGAGAAAACATTCAGTACTTC. The chain is built from TRBV4-2 and TRBJ2-4, with D tentatively TRBD2 (5 bases). Trimming took off 1 base at V and 5 bases at J, with 6 bases between the two ends. This CDR3 has 13 amino acids. Germline V lookup: CDR1 LGHNA, CDR2 YNFKEQ.

This clonotype turned up a few times. The chain recombines TRBV7-2 with TRBJ2-2; D is ambiguous. V gave up 5 bases and J gave up 1 base, with 5 bases separating them. This CDR3 contains 13 residues. Germline loops: CDR1 SGHTA, CDR2 FQGNSA. The CDR3 sequence: CASSTQNTGELFF. CDR3 bases: TGTGCCAGCAGCACCCAGAACACCGGGGAGCTGTTTTTT. The full variable domain, in which reference TRBV7-2 and TRBJ2-2 provide the parts outside the CDR3, is GAGVSQSPSNKVTEKGKDVELRCDPISGHTALYWYRQSLGQGLEFLIYFQGNSAPDKSGLPSDRFSAERTGGSVSTLTIQRTQQEDSAVYLCASSTQNTGELFFGEGSRLTVL.

The chain links TRBV12-3 or TRBV12-4 to TRBJ1-2; D uncertain. Trimming left V 1 base short and J 5 bases short, with 11 bases between. The CDR3 is 14 amino acids. Here the CDR3 reads CASSLVGGLYGYTF. The CDR3 DNA follows: TGTGCCAGCAGTTTAGTGGGTGGATTATATGGCTACACCTTC.

This clonotype was picked up a small number of times. The genes are TRBV5-1 and TRBJ2-6; unclear D gene. Germline V gene data show CDR1 as SGHRS and CDR2 as YFSETQ. There are 14 residues in the CDR3. The V and J ends lost 1 base and 2 bases respectively, with 4 bases between them. The DNA of the CDR3 is TGCGCCAGCAGCTTGAATGCTGGGGCCAACGTCCTGACTTTC. It encodes CASSLNAGANVLTF. Filled out from reference TRBV5-1 and TRBJ2-6, the complete variable domain reads KAGVTQTPRYLIKTRGQQVTLSCSPISGHRSVSWYQQTPGQGLQFLFEYFSETQRNKGNFPGRFSGRQFSNSRSEMNVSTLELGDSALYLCASSLNAGANVLTFGAGSRLTVL.

This clonotype occurred many times. V gene TRBV5-1 combines with J gene TRBJ2-5, with D possibly TRBD1 on 5 matching bases. The length of the CDR3 is 14 residues. From germline, CDR1 is SGHRS and CDR2 YFSETQ. V was trimmed by 0 bases and J by 4 bases, leaving 10 bases between them. CDR3 protein: CASSLVGHGETQYF. CDR3 DNA sequence: TGCGCCAGCAGCTTGGTTGGACACGGAGAGACCCAGTACTTC.

The genes are TRBV27 and TRBJ2-7; TRBD2 agrees at 11 bases. Germline assignment: CDR1 MNHEY and CDR2 SMNVEV (reference sequence). V lost 5 bases to trimming and J lost 3 bases; unmatched junction nucleotides: 9. The CDR3 covers 16 residues. CDR3 amino acids: CASSVLASGGYYEQYF. The CDR3 region has the DNA TGTGCCAGCAGTGTCCTAGCTAGCGGGGGGTACTACGAGCAGTACTTC.

This clonotype was detected a few times. V usage is TRBV20-1 and J usage is TRBJ1-1; 7 bases match TRBD1. Germline V gene data show CDR1 as DFQATT and CDR2 as SNEGSKA (reference sequence). The V segment lost 3 bases and the J segment 3 bases; nucleotides outside the gene matches: 7. CDR3 size: 14 residues. CDR3 nucleotide sequence: TGCAGTGCTAGGCCGACAGGGACCTACACTGAAGCTTTCTTT. It encodes CSARPTGTYTEAFF.

The J gene is TRBJ2-5, the V gene TRBV10-3, with 7 bases matching TRBD2. The germline V gene encodes CDR1 ENHRY and CDR2 SYGVKD. Trimming took 0 bases from V and 9 from J; bases not matched to a gene: 19. The CDR3 is 18 amino acids. CDR3 sequence: CAISESGTPGTTGAAQYF. The CDR3 DNA is TGTGCCATCAGTGAGTCGGGTACGCCCGGGACTACTGGTGCGGCCCAGTACTTC.

The chain employs TRBV19 and TRBJ2-7, with a tentative D call TRBD1 (6 bases). V was clipped by 9 bases and J by 4 bases, with 16 bases between them. The CDR3 is made up of 13 amino acids. Germline CDR1 and CDR2: LNHDA and SQIVND (reference sequence). CDR3 sequence (DNA): TGTGCCAGCTCCCTGGACCAGGGGTACGAGCAGTACTTC. Amino acids: CASSLDQGYEQYF.

V usage is TRBV6-2 or TRBV6-3 and J usage is TRBJ1-6, with a weak D call TRBD1 (5 bases). V gave up 2 bases and J gave up 9 bases, with 8 bases separating them. This CDR3 region has 13 residues. Germline values: CDR1 MNHEY, CDR2 SVGEGT. CDR3 bases: TGTGCCAGCAGTTACCCAGGGCTTTCACCCCTCCACTTT. Amino acids: CASSYPGLSPLHF.

This clonotype was seen repeatedly, ten times or more. This chain connects TRBV6-5 to TRBJ2-7; 7 positions match TRBD2. The germline CDR1 and CDR2 sequences are MNHEY and SVGAGI. CDR3 length equals 13 residues. V lost 0 bases, J lost 7 bases, and 3 bases stayed unmatched. CDR3 DNA sequence: TGTGCCAGCAGTTACTCGGGGGGGAGGGAGCAGTACTTC. Translating it yields CASSYSGGREQYF.

This clonotype was found a few times. The chain is built from TRBV20-1 and TRBJ2-4; D is undetermined. The V gene's germline CDR1 is DFQATT and CDR2 SNEGSKA (reference sequence). Trimming removed 5 bases from V and 4 bases from J, with 12 bases in between. The CDR3 has 13 residues. CDR3: CSADRWPKNIQYF. CDR3 sequence (DNA): TGCAGTGCTGATCGATGGCCTAAAAACATTCAGTACTTC.

In its sample, this clonotype was seen a few times. CDR3 coding DNA: TGTGCCAGCAGCCAAGATGATTCGGGGAGCTACGAGCAGTACTTC. It codes for CASSQDDSGSYEQYF. The rearrangement links TRBV4-2 to TRBJ2-7; D possibly corresponds to TRBD2 (5 bases). Germline V gene sequence: CDR1 LGHNA, CDR2 YNFKEQ. This CDR3 spans 15 amino acids. V was pared by 0 bases and J by 3 bases, with 12 bases between.

This clonotype has just a few counts. CDR3 in DNA: TGCAGTGCTACAGCCCAGTTAGAAGCTTTCTTT. It encodes CSATAQLEAFF. The rearrangement links TRBV20-1 to TRBJ1-1; D uncertain. This CDR3 spans 11 amino acids. Germline CDR1 reads DFQATT; CDR2 reads SNEGSKA (reference sequence). V shed 4 bases and J shed 8 bases, with 11 bases lying between them.

This clonotype was seen a few times. The chain combines TRBV28 with TRBJ2-7; TRBD2 matches 11 bases. The CDR3 is made up of 17 amino acids. Germline CDR1 reads MDHEN; CDR2 reads SYDVKM. Trimming took 4 bases from V and 0 from J; bases not matched to a gene: 8. Here the CDR3 DNA reads TGTGCCAGCAGTTCCGGGACTAGCGGACTGAGCTCCTACGAGCAGTACTTC. Amino acid sequence: CASSSGTSGLSSYEQYF.

This clonotype appeared many times. V and J are TRBV6-1 and TRBJ2-2, with 11 nucleotides matching TRBD1. This CDR3 has 16 residues. V trimming: 4 bases; J trimming: 3 bases; junction bases outside the gene matches: 4. The V gene's germline CDR1 is MNHNS and CDR2 SASEGT. CDR3 DNA sequence: TGTGCCAGCAGTGCCCGGACAGGGGGCGACACCGGGGAGCTGTTTTTT. Amino acids: CASSARTGGDTGELFF.

This clonotype was seen ten or more times. The V gene is TRBV7-9, the J gene TRBJ1-5; D call uncertain. Deletions cut 1 base from V and 6 bases from J, with 7 bases between. The CDR3 consists of 13 residues. Germline CDR1 SEHNR, CDR2 FQNEAQ (reference sequence). CDR3 amino acids: CASSLGEAQPQHF. In nucleotides, the CDR3 is TGTGCCAGCAGCTTAGGGGAGGCTCAGCCCCAGCATTTT.

In its sample, this clonotype was seen a few times. The gene calls are TRBV27 and TRBJ2-2, with TRBD2 as a possible D gene (7 bases). The CDR3 is 17 amino acids. Germline V lookup: CDR1 MNHEY, CDR2 SMNVEV (reference sequence). V gave up 2 bases and J gave up 7 bases, with 20 bases separating them. DNA for the CDR3: TGTGCCAGCAGTTTAAGATCGCGGGGGCCAACGTTCGGGGAGCTGTTTTTT. Amino acids: CASSLRSRGPTFGELFF.

The V gene is TRBV19, the J gene TRBJ1-6; D is uncertain. CDR1 is LNHDA and CDR2 is SQIVND in the germline V gene (reference sequence). CDR3 length: 15 residues. V was cut by 2 bases and J by 5 bases, with 10 bases left in between. The CDR3 region is CASSITDRNNSPLHF. CDR3 nucleotide sequence: TGTGCCAGTAGTATAACGGACCGAAATAATTCACCCCTCCACTTT.

This clonotype has a handful of counts. CDR3 bases: TGTGCCAGCAGGACAGGGGCGAACTATGGCTACACCTTC. Translated: CASRTGANYGYTF. The rearrangement uses TRBV28 and TRBJ1-2; TRBD1 matches 8 bases. V was pared by 6 bases and J by 2 bases, with 2 bases of the junction left unmatched. Germline values: CDR1 MDHEN, CDR2 SYDVKM. The CDR3 length is 13 residues.

There are a few counts of this clonotype. The rearrangement links TRBV12-3 or TRBV12-4 to TRBJ2-1; 12 bases map to TRBD2. This CDR3 has 15 amino acids. V gave up 6 bases and J gave up 10 bases; unmatched junction bases: 10. CDR3 in amino acids: CASSLTSGGLREQFF. Written as DNA, the CDR3 is TGTGCCAGCAGCCTGACTAGCGGGGGCCTCAGGGAGCAGTTCTTC.

In this sample, this clonotype turned up many times. The chain recombines TRBV12-3 or TRBV12-4 with TRBJ1-2, with TRBD1 as a possible D gene (5 bases). This CDR3 has 13 residues. V was trimmed by 5 bases and J by 3 bases, leaving 10 bases between them. The CDR3 bases are TGTGCCAGCAGTCGACAGAGCTACTATGGCTACACCTTC. It is translated as CASSRQSYYGYTF.

This rearrangement joins TRBV20-1 to TRBJ2-1; 9 bases line up with TRBD1. The CDR3 is 15 amino acids. With 4 bases clipped from V and 7 bases from J, the junction kept 11 bases outside the gene matches. From germline, CDR1 is DFQATT and CDR2 SNEGSKA (reference sequence). CDR3 sequence reads: CSATPPGQGKNEQFF. The CDR3 DNA sequence: TGCAGTGCTACCCCACCGGGACAGGGAAAAAATGAGCAGTTCTTC.

V gene TRBV4-2 combines with J gene TRBJ2-1, with TRBD2 identical over 8 bases. This CDR3 is built from 16 residues. CDR1 and CDR2 (germline): LGHNA, YNFKEQ. The J segment lost 2 bases and the V segment lost 1 base, leaving 4 bases of the junction unmatched. The CDR3 protein is CASSQGAGGTYNEQFF. DNA for the CDR3: TGTGCCAGCAGCCAAGGCGCGGGGGGAACCTACAATGAGCAGTTCTTC.

This clonotype was recorded many times. This chain uses TRBV5-1 with TRBJ2-3; possibly TRBD2 for D (5 bases). Trimming took off 0 bases at V and 7 bases at J, with 9 bases between the two ends. The CDR3 length is 13 residues. Germline CDR1 and CDR2: SGHRS and YFSETQ. CDR3 DNA: TGCGCCAGCAGCTTGGACTCGGGGTATACGCAGTATTTT. Protein product: CASSLDSGYTQYF.

This clonotype showed up just a few times. The chain is built from TRBV12-3 or TRBV12-4 and TRBJ1-2; 8 positions agree with TRBD1. The CDR3 runs 15 residues. The V gene end was trimmed by 7 bases and the J gene end by 1 base; junction bases not matched to a gene: 8. The CDR3 loop reads CASTLDRAYNYGYTF. Written as DNA, the CDR3 is TGTGCCAGCACCTTGGACAGGGCTTATAACTATGGCTACACCTTC.

The rearrangement uses TRBV12-3 or TRBV12-4 and TRBJ1-6; 7 nucleotides line up with TRBD1. The junction had 4 bases not matched to a gene; V was cut back by 5 bases and J by 6 bases. The CDR3 is made up of 14 amino acids. In nucleotides, the CDR3 is TGTGCCAGCAGTAAGACAGGGCCTAATTCACCCCTCCACTTT. It codes for CASSKTGPNSPLHF.

This chain links TRBV5-1 with TRBJ1-2; TRBD1 matches at 7 bases. J lost 7 bases, V lost 5 bases, and 2 bases had no gene match. Germline values: CDR1 SGHRS, CDR2 YFSETQ. CDR3 length: 11 amino acids. CDR3 DNA: TGCGCCAGCAGTGCAGGGGGTGGCTACACCTTC. Translated, it gives CASSAGGGYTF.

There are many counts of this clonotype. The rearrangement uses TRBV7-2 and TRBJ2-1; D call uncertain. The germline V gene has CDR1 SGHTA and CDR2 FQGNSA. The CDR3 extends over 11 amino acids. Trimming took off 2 bases at V and 10 bases at J, with 6 bases between the two ends. This chain's CDR3 is CASSLFREQFF. Here the CDR3 DNA reads TGTGCCAGCAGCTTATTCCGCGAGCAGTTCTTC. Drawing the rest from reference TRBV7-2 and TRBJ2-1, the complete variable domain is GAGVSQSPSNKVTEKGKDVELRCDPISGHTALYWYRQSLGQGLEFLIYFQGNSAPDKSGLPSDRFSAERTGGSVSTLTIQRTQQEDSAVYLCASSLFREQFFGPGTRLTVL.